The 6 T cell receptor beta chains listed next were all sequenced from one sample in a study of T cells in Graves' hyperthyroidism and ophthalmopathy (dated by TCRdb to between 2018 and 2020). The library was made by multiplex PCR. Reads for this sample came from an Illumina HiSeq 2000. Amplification of TCR beta CDR3 regions was carried out from RNA transcripts. The TCR CDR3 was subjected to a first round of RT-PCR using the HTBI primer set and the Qiagen OneStep RT-PCR kit. Using fastp trimming at Q25 and MiXCR clonotype assembly, TCRdb reanalyzed the public sequencing data and kept in-frame beta chains. Rows matching on CDR3 protein sequence are summarized as one entry with the most common DNA and genes. This sample gives 250,000 to 300,000 distinct CDR3 sequences in total; about 14% of them show up just once. The ten largest clones add up to 6% to 8% of the sample. The source material was blood. These receptors were taken from a woman between 25 and 40 years old with Graves' hyperthyroidism that later progressed to Graves' ophthalmopathy.

This clonotype was seen repeatedly, ten times or more. The chain uses TRBV11-2 and TRBJ2-1; a weak D match, TRBD2 (6 bases). The CDR3 length is 15 residues. The germline gives CDR1 SGHAT, CDR2 FQNNGV. V was pared by 1 base and J by 6 bases, with 13 bases between. CDR3 sequence reads: CASSLVMRDSNEQFF. CDR3 DNA: TGTGCCAGCAGCTTAGTAATGCGGGATTCCAATGAGCAGTTCTTC.

Many counts were recorded for this clonotype. The V gene is TRBV15, the J gene TRBJ2-7, with 8 nucleotides matching TRBD2. Germline assignment: CDR1 LNHNV and CDR2 YYDKDF (reference sequence). The CDR3 is made up of 16 amino acids. V lost 5 bases to trimming and J lost 6 bases; unmatched junction nucleotides: 15. In DNA, the CDR3 is TGTGCCACCAGCTCCCGCCTGGCGGGAGGCGGCAGCGAGCAGTACTTC. Protein: CATSSRLAGGGSEQYF.

This clonotype turned up a few times. V and J are TRBV7-2 and TRBJ1-4, with 8 bases that match TRBD1. This CDR3 has 14 residues. Germline lookup yields CDR1 SGHTA and CDR2 FQGNSA. V shed 5 bases and J 7 bases; nucleotides not matched to a gene: 6. Here the CDR3 DNA reads TGTGCCAGCAGCCCTGACAGGGGCAGTGAAAAACTGTTTTTT. Residues: CASSPDRGSEKLFF.

The genes are TRBV27 and TRBJ1-1; possible D gene TRBD1, 5 bases. This CDR3 has 13 residues. The ends were cut back, 3 bases at V and 4 bases at J, with 9 bases in the middle. The germline V gene encodes CDR1 MNHEY and CDR2 SMNVEV (reference sequence). The CDR3 sequence is CASSLGRATEAFF. CDR3 nucleotide sequence: TGTGCCAGCAGTTTGGGACGGGCCACTGAAGCTTTCTTT.

The sample holds many counts of this clonotype. The chain joins TRBV20-1 to TRBJ2-1, with TRBD2 identical over 7 bases. Germline loops: CDR1 DFQATT, CDR2 SNEGSKA (reference sequence). The CDR3 extends over 14 amino acids. V lost 5 bases, J lost 8 bases, and 12 bases stayed unmatched. The CDR3 protein is CSASWGEGLDEQFF. The CDR3 coding sequence is TGCAGTGCTTCCTGGGGGGAGGGATTGGATGAGCAGTTCTTC.

On this clonotype itself: One end of the junction is discordant with germline, which a read error may explain. The V and J genes are TRBV27 and TRBJ2-2; tentative D call: TRBD2 (6 bases). Per germline, CDR1 MNHEY and CDR2 SMNVEV (reference sequence). This CDR3 spans 16 amino acids. The CDR3 DNA sequence: TGTGCCAGCAGTTTATTTGCGGGACTGAACACCAGGGAGCTGTTTTTT. It yields the protein CASSLFAGLNTRELFF.